What follows is one TCR beta chain and its context. Which antigen it targets is not known. Per-base quality was not reported, and no clone a single base away is much larger than it. The sequencing machine was an Illumina NovaSeq 6000. TCRalpha and TCRbeta cDNA libraries were constructed by 5'RACE with constant-segment primers, with sample barcodes and unique molecular identifiers being introduced. Trizol reagent was used to extract RNA from every sample. Amplification of the libraries took two PCR steps, and the second step added a second sample barcode plus Illumina TruSeq adapters. The libraries were sequenced on an Illumina NovaSeq using 2 x 150 bp paired-end reads. From the authors' description of their analysis: Reads were demultiplexed and collapsed into UMI-guided consensus sequences with migec v1.2.7. Using mixcr v2.1.11, UMI consensuses were aligned to TRA and TRB V and J templates and then assembled into clonotypes. A clonotype was counted as expanded or contracted only if both edgeR and NoisET called the change significant, with noise models trained on biological replicates. For edgeR calls, a false discovery rate-adjusted p below 0.01 and a log2 fold-change threshold of 1 were applied. PCA with hierarchical clustering of max-normalized trajectories of the 1000 most abundant clonotypes was used as exploratory dynamics analysis. Separately sequenced CD4+ and CD8+ repertoires were used to assign the CD4 or CD8 phenotype of responding clones. TCRdb took the public reads, trimmed them with fastp at Q25, ran MiXCR for clone calling and kept in-frame beta chains. Entries are consolidated by CDR3 protein sequence, retaining the most common genes and DNA. The V and J calls shown here were made by TCRdb, not taken from the authors' results. This sample lists some 120,000 distinct CDR3 sequences; about a sixth were detected once. The ten biggest clones cover 5.2% of the sample.

PBMCs were isolated by Ficoll-Paque density gradient centrifugation. The data derive from a study of T-cell memory formation after mild COVID-19 (dated by TCRdb to the early 2020s). About the study as a whole: Most TCR sequence clusters were specific to one of the two donors. The cohort comprised two young, previously healthy adult volunteers, one female and one male. Longitudinal TCRalpha and TCRbeta repertoire sequencing tracked T-cell clones expanding and contracting after mild COVID-19 in two donors. Results and caveats for the whole study, not just this receptor: Clones contracting from day 15 to 85 had balanced CD4/CD8 phenotypes, while a second wave expanding from day 15 to 37 was biased towards CD4+. SARS-CoV-2 specificity of the second-wave clones peaking on day 37 was not confirmed. Contracting CD4+ clones were located mainly in the CM and EM memory subsets, whereas CD8+ clones were found to be enriched in EMRA. Some responding clones were found in pre-infection memory, which suggests that pre-existing cross-reactive memory T cells took part in the SARS-CoV-2 response. Only a couple of mild cases were covered by the study, and larger cohorts that include severe cases with pre-infection samples were considered necessary.

The germline V gene (reference sequence) gives CDR1 as DFQATT and CDR2 as SNEGSKA. Spanning cysteine to phenylalanine, the CDR3 consists of 15 amino acids. CDR3 DNA is the only sequence kept; it has 45 bases, read in frame from the first base. Relative to germline, V is 2 bases shorter and J is 2 bases shorter, with 15 bases between their ends. The chain couples TRBV20-1 to TRBJ1-1; the D gene identity is not certain. Sequencing used PBMCs or a T cell subset sorted from them (not recorded which). The sequence was collected from a young man who had mild COVID-19 (a few samples of this study predate the infection). The sample titles of this study are shuffled in the database, so cell type and time point are left out; the donor was told from shared clones. For the CDR3, the sequence is CSARTRRRRNTEAFF. The sequence in DNA is TGCAGTGCTAGAACCCGCAGGCGGCGAAACACTGAAGCTTTCTTT.